Below, 19 T cell receptor beta chains from the same sample are listed, as sequenced in a study of blood T cell repertoires in COVID-19. Produced via immunoSEQ multiplex PCR; TCRdb's table is partial and in-frame only. The table has 90,000 to 130,000 clones, around 76% seen once. The sequencing input was peripheral blood. The origin of the receptors is a woman of 80 years or more with acute or convalescent COVID-19.

This chain joins TRBV6-5 and TRBJ1-4; D remains ambiguous. CDR3 length: 15 amino acids. V was pared by 0 bases and J by 0 bases, with 5 bases between. Germline CDR1 and CDR2: MNHEY and SVGAGI. The CDR3 spells CASSYSQSTNEKLFF. The DNA for the CDR3 is TGTGCCAGCAGTTACTCTCAATCAACTAATGAAAAACTGTTTTTT.

This chain uses TRBV2 with TRBJ2-2, with a weak D call TRBD2 (5 bases). This CDR3 region has 15 residues. CDR1 is SNHLY, CDR2 FYNNEI, per germline. Trimming removed 5 bases from V and 5 bases from J, with 15 bases in between. CDR3 sequence: CASSREGPLTGELFF. The CDR3 DNA follows: TGTGCCAGCAGTCGCGAGGGTCCGCTAACCGGGGAGCTGTTTTTT.

The gene calls are TRBV6-5 and TRBJ1-3; 7 nucleotides agree with TRBD1. In germline, CDR1 is MNHEY, CDR2 SVGAGI. The CDR3 has 15 residues. With V trimmed by 5 bases and J by 6 bases, 10 bases remained unmatched. The CDR3 loop reads CASSQLIQGPNTIYF. CDR3 nucleotide sequence: TGTGCCAGCAGTCAACTTATACAGGGGCCAAACACCATATATTTT.

The chain couples TRBV9 to TRBJ2-1; D might be TRBD2 (5 bases). This CDR3 has 14 residues. Germline assignment: CDR1 SGDLS and CDR2 YYNGEE. The V gene lost 4 bases and the J gene lost 10 bases, with 18 bases spanning the gap. The chain's CDR3 is CASSPGPGLLEQFF. CDR3 bases: TGTGCCAGCAGCCCCGGCCCGGGGTTACTGGAGCAGTTCTTC.

The rearrangement joins TRBV11-2 to TRBJ2-1, with 9 bases identical to TRBD2. The CDR3 is 16 residues long. Germline V lookup: CDR1 SGHAT, CDR2 FQNNGV. V trimming: 4 bases; J trimming: 2 bases; junction bases outside the gene matches: 6. The CDR3 nucleotides are TGTGCCAGCAGCTACACTAGCGGGCTAACCTACAATGAGCAGTTCTTC. Translating it yields CASSYTSGLTYNEQFF.

The J gene is TRBJ1-1, the V gene TRBV19; D perhaps matches TRBD1 (5 bases). Germline CDR1 and CDR2: LNHDA and SQIVND (reference sequence). Trimming cost V 6 bases and J 4 bases, with 27 bases left between them. CDR3 length: 18 residues. The chain's CDR3 is CASSDPGSRAPFGTEAFF. The CDR3 region has the DNA TGTGCCAGTAGCGATCCCGGTTCCAGGGCGCCCTTCGGCACTGAAGCTTTCTTT.

V gene TRBV5-1 combines with J gene TRBJ2-1; 9 nucleotides match TRBD2. V gave up 4 bases and J gave up 5 bases; unmatched junction bases: 7. Germline V gene lookup returns CDR1 SGHRS and CDR2 YFSETQ. The CDR3 consists of 15 residues. The CDR3 DNA follows: TGCGCCAGCAGCACGGAGCGGGGGGTCCACAATGAGCAGTTCTTC. Translated, it gives CASSTERGVHNEQFF.

This clone was seen more than once but under ten times. V is TRBV4-1 and J is TRBJ1-4, with D unresolved. The CDR3 is 14 amino acids. V was shortened by 1 base and J by 7 bases, with 10 bases between the two germline ends. Germline assignment: CDR1 MGHRA and CDR2 YSYEKL. CDR3 loop: CASSQGGGAEKLFF. In DNA, the CDR3 is TGCGCCAGCAGCCAAGGTGGAGGCGCTGAAAAACTGTTTTTT.

V usage is TRBV5-1 and J usage is TRBJ2-7, with 9 bases identical to TRBD2. V shed 0 bases and J 6 bases; nucleotides not matched to a gene: 10. The CDR3 extends over 16 amino acids. CDR1 and CDR2 from the germline V gene are SGHRS and YFSETQ. In nucleotides, the CDR3 is TGCGCCAGCAGCTTGGAGGCTAGCGGGGTGGTCCGCGAGCAGTACTTC. This translates into CASSLEASGVVREQYF.

The gene calls are TRBV4-2 and TRBJ1-3; D is perhaps TRBD1 (5 bases). The V and J ends lost 1 base and 2 bases respectively, with 6 bases between them. This CDR3 is built from 14 residues. From germline, CDR1 is LGHNA and CDR2 YNFKEQ. The CDR3 DNA is TGTGCCAGCAGCCAAGTGGGGCCTGGAAACACCATATATTTT. This gives the protein CASSQVGPGNTIYF.

This clone was counted a few times. The chain combines TRBV5-5 with TRBJ1-2; a possible D gene is TRBD1 (5 bases). Germline V gene data show CDR1 as SGHKS and CDR2 as YYEKEE (reference sequence). This CDR3 is built from 15 residues. The V end lost 4 bases, the J end lost 3 bases, and 16 bases lay between the germline ends. As DNA, the CDR3 is TGTGCCAGCAGCCGTGTGGGCGGGGGGGACTATGGCTACACCTTC. Translating gives CASSRVGGGDYGYTF.

This clone was detected only once. J is TRBJ1-2 and V is TRBV2, with 7 nucleotides matching TRBD1. Germline assignment: CDR1 SNHLY and CDR2 FYNNEI. V was clipped by 4 bases and J by 1 base; unmatched bases: 0. CDR3 length: 13 residues. The CDR3 coding sequence is TGTGCCAGCAGTGGGGACAGTAACTATGGCTACACCTTC. It specifies CASSGDSNYGYTF.

CDR3 coding DNA: TGTGCCAGCAGCCGTGGACAGGATGAAAAACTGTTTTTT. It is translated as CASSRGQDEKLFF. V and J are TRBV7-3 and TRBJ1-4, with TRBD1 identical over 7 bases. Trimming removed 5 bases from V and 6 bases from J; junction bases left unmatched: 3. Germline assignment: CDR1 SGHTA and CDR2 FQGTGA. CDR3 length equals 13 residues.

This clone was counted once. The CDR3 loop is CASREQQETQYF. The CDR3 DNA reads TGTGCTAGTCGGGAGCAGCAAGAGACCCAGTACTTC. The J gene is TRBJ2-5, the V gene TRBV12-5; tentative D call: TRBD2 (6 bases). Trimming removed 8 bases from V and 2 bases from J, with 9 bases in between. Looked up from germline, CDR1 is LGHNT and CDR2 is FRNRAP. The CDR3 sequence is 12 residues long.

In this sample, this clone turned up a few times. This sequence joins TRBV11-2 and TRBJ2-7; a weak D match, TRBD2 (6 bases). Germline V CDR1 and CDR2: SGHAT, FQNNGV. Trimming removed 1 base at V and 3 bases at J, with 13 bases between. The CDR3 contains 15 residues. DNA for the CDR3: TGTGCCAGCAGCTTAGGAGGGATCGGGGGCTACGAGCAGTACTTC. It codes for CASSLGGIGGYEQYF.

This rearrangement joins TRBV10-3 to TRBJ2-5; 8 bases agree with TRBD2. The CDR3 is 15 amino acids. The V gene end was trimmed by 3 bases and the J gene end by 9 bases; junction bases not matched to a gene: 12. Germline CDR1 and CDR2: ENHRY and SYGVKD. The DNA for the CDR3 is TGTGCCATCAGTGAAGGTCTAGCGGGTACGGGGCCCCAGTACTTC. Translation: CAISEGLAGTGPQYF.

The chain is built from TRBV6-5 and TRBJ1-1; a weak D match, TRBD1 (6 bases). The CDR3 is 16 residues long. Germline lookup yields CDR1 MNHEY and CDR2 SVGAGI. Trimming shortened V by 0 bases and J by 3 bases, and 14 bases separated the two germline ends. Here the CDR3 DNA reads TGTGCCAGCAGTTACTCTAGGACAGTTGGGGACACTGAAGCTTTCTTT. Amino acids: CASSYSRTVGDTEAFF.

V is TRBV23-1 and J is TRBJ2-2; TRBD2 matches 15 bases. TRBV23-1 is an open reading frame, and its role is uncertain. The V and J ends lost 7 bases and 8 bases, in that order; junction bases with no gene match: 11. The CDR3 runs 17 residues. The CDR3 region is CASTPRTSGGAGGELFF. In nucleotides, the CDR3 is TGCGCCAGCACCCCGCGGACTAGCGGGGGGGCAGGAGGGGAGCTGTTTTTT.

This clone occurred once. The rearrangement joins TRBV19 to TRBJ1-2; no reliable D call. The CDR3 is 15 amino acids. Per the germline V gene, CDR1 is LNHDA and CDR2 is SQIVND (reference sequence). Trimming removed 0 bases from V and 0 bases from J, with 8 bases in between. CDR3: CASSIETGTNYGYTF. In DNA form, the CDR3 reads TGTGCCAGTAGTATAGAAACGGGTACTAACTATGGCTACACCTTC.